This entry lists 17 T cell receptor beta chains sequenced from one sample in a study of tumor and adjacent non-tumor tissue in lung cancer. This sample's RNA came from whole unsorted tissue. TCRbeta libraries were built with three rounds of nested PCR, modified from ARM-PCR. Each CDR3 protein gets one entry after TCRdb re-called the multiplex PCR reads with MiXCR. Of approximately 75,000 distinct CDR3 sequences detected, 60% to 80% appear once; the ten largest clones hold 9.5% to 15%. Sequencing was done on a sample of lung tumor tissue. Every receptor here comes from a woman aged 50 to 65 with non-small cell lung cancer.

As regards this clonotype: Since the CDR3 does not end with the conserved phenylalanine or tryptophan, this likely comes from a read error. The rearrangement links TRBV6-6 to TRBJ1-5, with D tentatively TRBD1 (5 bases). Germline CDR1 reads MNHNY; CDR2 reads SVGAGI (reference sequence). The CDR3 consists of 15 residues. The CDR3 nucleotides read TGTGCCAGCAGTTACGGCCAGGGTACTAATCAGCACCAGCATTAT. This codes for CASSYGQGTNQHQHY.

This clonotype was seen only a few times. A read error may account for a junction end that differs from germline. This rearrangement joins TRBV29-1 to TRBJ2-7; D may correspond to TRBD1 or TRBD2 (6 bases each). Germline V lookup: CDR1 SQVTM, CDR2 ANQGSEA. The CDR3 runs to 15 residues. The CDR3 protein is CSVHGKGGSSYEQYF. CDR3 nucleotides: TGCAGCGTTCATGGTAAGGGGGGCAGCTCCTACGAGCAATACTTC.

This clonotype appeared once. One junction end disagrees with the germline gene, perhaps due to a read error. The chain uses TRBV6-1 and TRBJ2-7; D remains unclear. This CDR3 has 14 amino acids. CDR1 and CDR2 (germline): MNHNS, SASEGT. CDR3 in amino acids: CASSEDARSYEQYF. The DNA for the CDR3 is TGTGCAAGCAGTGAGGATGCGAGATCCTACGAGCAGTACTTC.

Details on this clonotype: Germline is not matched at one junction end, which may reflect a read error. The rearrangement uses TRBV11-2 and TRBJ2-7, with D uncertain. This CDR3 spans 14 amino acids. From germline, CDR1 is SGHAT and CDR2 FQNNGV. The CDR3: CAISLTDTTYEQYF. The CDR3 DNA is TGTGCCATCAGCCTGACTGACACTACCTACGAGCAGTACTTC.

The V and J genes are TRBV7-9 and TRBJ2-3; either TRBD1 or TRBD2 may supply D (5 bases each). Per the germline V gene, CDR1 is SEHNR and CDR2 is FQNEAQ (reference sequence). The CDR3 is 13 residues long. CDR3 DNA sequence: TGTGGCAGTAGCCCGAGGGGCCCAGATACGCAGTATTTT. This codes for CGSSPRGPDTQYF. Variable domain in full (rest from reference TRBV7-9 and TRBJ2-3): DTGVSQNPRHKITKRGQNVTFRCDPISEHNRLYWYRQTLGQGPEFLTYFQNEAQLEKSRLLSDRFSAERPKGSFSTLEIQRTEQGDSAMYLCGSSPRGPDTQYFGPGTRLTVL.

The rearrangement uses TRBV11-3 and TRBJ2-2; the D gene could be TRBD1 or TRBD2 (5 bases each). CDR1 and CDR2 from the germline V gene are SGHNT and YENEEA. Trimming took 8 bases from V and 4 from J, leaving 14 bases between them. This CDR3 is built from 14 residues. The CDR3 sequence: CASWGSQATGELFF. The DNA for the CDR3 is TGTGCCAGCTGGGGGAGTCAGGCCACCGGGGAGCTGTTTTTT.

This clonotype was observed once. A read error is possible here, since a much larger clone lies one base away. The rearrangement uses TRBV20-1 and TRBJ2-7; 9 nucleotides align to TRBD2. CDR1 and CDR2 (germline): DFQATT, SNEGSKA (reference sequence). This CDR3 spans 15 amino acids. The CDR3 bases are TGCAATGCTAGAGAACCCCTAGCGGGATTTTGGGAGCAGTACTTC. Encoded protein: CNAREPLAGFWEQYF.

The V gene is TRBV6-5, the J gene TRBJ2-3; no clear D gene. Germline-derived CDR1 and CDR2 are MNHEY and SVGAGI. The CDR3 runs 15 residues. Trimming cost V 10 bases and J 8 bases, with 25 bases left between them. CDR3 sequence (DNA): TGTGCCATTAGTTTCCAGCCTCTTTCCAAAGCTACGCAGTATTTT. Its protein product is CAISFQPLSKATQYF.

This clonotype has just a few counts. Just one base apart from a much larger clone, this may be a read error. The chain employs TRBV6-5 and TRBJ1-3; maybe TRBD1 (5 bases). Looked up from germline, CDR1 is MNHEY and CDR2 is SVGAGI. The CDR3 covers 15 residues. The V end was cut by 0 bases, the J end by 3 bases, with 9 bases between. The CDR3 DNA follows: TGTGCCAGCAGTTACTCGGGGCAGGTTGGAAACACCATATATTTT. This translates into CASSYSGQVGNTIYF.

The rearrangement uses TRBV5-4 and TRBJ2-6; TRBD2 matches 13 bases. The CDR3 consists of 18 residues. Germline V gene data show CDR1 as SGHNT and CDR2 as YYREEE (reference sequence). V gave up 7 bases and J gave up 2 bases; unmatched junction bases: 9. This CDR3 is CASDSAGLAGPGANVLTF. Written as DNA, the CDR3 is TGTGCCAGCGACAGTGCGGGACTAGCGGGACCTGGGGCCAACGTCCTGACTTTC.

A note on this clonotype: In this CDR3 the conserved last residue, phenylalanine or tryptophan, is missing, so a read error is likely. The DNA is left out, because the CDR3 cannot be placed on it with certainty; the CDR3 is given as TCRdb lists it. This chain connects TRBV28 to TRBJ2-7; the table gives TRBD2 as D, unverified against the DNA. Germline V CDR1 and CDR2: MDHEN, SYDVKM. With termini counted, the CDR3 has 15 amino acids. CDR3 residues: CASRPGGGLSYEQCL.

This clonotype was detected a few times. The junction differs from germline at one of its ends, possibly a read error. V is TRBV7-9 and J is TRBJ2-2, with 9 nucleotides matching TRBD1. This CDR3 is 13 amino acids long. Germline lookup yields CDR1 SEHNR and CDR2 FQNEAQ (reference sequence). This chain's CDR3 is CASREQGAGKLFF. The CDR3 DNA is TGTGCCAGCAGGGAACAGGGGGCCGGGAAGCTGTTTTTT.

The chain uses TRBV7-9 and TRBJ2-7, with D possibly being TRBD2 (5 bases). Per the germline V gene, CDR1 is SEHNR and CDR2 is FQNEAQ (reference sequence). The CDR3 runs 13 residues. CDR3 coding DNA: TGTCCTAGCACAAAGGGATGGGGCTACGAGCAGTACTTC. Its protein product is CPSTKGWGYEQYF. The whole variable domain, remainder taken from reference TRBV7-9 and TRBJ2-7, is DTGVSQNPRHKITKRGQNVTFRCDPISEHNRLYWYRQTLGQGPEFLTYFQNEAQLEKSRLLSDRFSAERPKGSFSTLEIQRTEQGDSAMYLCPSTKGWGYEQYFGPGTRLTVT.

A word on this clonotype: A junction end diverges from the germline sequence, so it may reflect a read error. The V gene is TRBV6-1, the J gene TRBJ2-2, with TRBD2 matching over 8 bases. Germline V gene lookup returns CDR1 MNHNS and CDR2 SASEGT. The CDR3 consists of 14 residues. CDR3 sequence (DNA): TGTTCCAGCAGTATAGCGGGATACACCGGGGAGCTGTTTTTT. This sequence encodes CSSSIAGYTGELFF.

A remark on this clonotype: Likely a read error: the CDR3 ends without its conserved phenylalanine or tryptophan. The rearrangement links TRBV28 to TRBJ2-1, with 11 bases aligning to TRBD2. The V segment lost 4 bases and the J segment 5 bases; nucleotides outside the gene matches: 4. This CDR3 has 15 amino acids. The germline gives CDR1 MDHEN, CDR2 SYDVKM. The DNA of the CDR3 is TGTGCCAGCAGTTGGATACTAGCGGGAGACAATGAGCAGTTCCTC. Its protein product is CASSWILAGDNEQFL.

This clonotype has only one observation. Since no conserved phenylalanine or tryptophan closes the CDR3, a read error is the likely cause. The V gene is TRBV5-1, the J gene TRBJ2-5; D possibly corresponds to TRBD1 (6 bases). Trimming took off 0 bases at V and 2 bases at J, with 17 bases between the two ends. CDR3 size: 17 residues. Germline V gene data show CDR1 as SGHRS and CDR2 as YFSETQ. The chain's CDR3 is CASSLAGTATGQETQYL. The CDR3 DNA reads as TGCGCCAGCAGCTTGGCGGGAACCGCGACAGGTCAAGAGACCCAGTACCTC.

On this clonotype: A much larger clone differs by one base, so this may be a read error. The V and J genes are TRBV6-4 and TRBJ2-1, with 8 positions matching TRBD2. Per germline, CDR1 MRHNA and CDR2 SNTAGT. This CDR3 contains 17 residues. Germline trimming cut 0 bases from V and 6 bases from J; bases unmatched to any gene: 10. CDR3: CASSDSSSGSGVNEQFF. CDR3 coding DNA: TGTGCCAGCAGTGACTCTTCCAGCGGGAGTGGCGTCAATGAGCAGTTCTTC.